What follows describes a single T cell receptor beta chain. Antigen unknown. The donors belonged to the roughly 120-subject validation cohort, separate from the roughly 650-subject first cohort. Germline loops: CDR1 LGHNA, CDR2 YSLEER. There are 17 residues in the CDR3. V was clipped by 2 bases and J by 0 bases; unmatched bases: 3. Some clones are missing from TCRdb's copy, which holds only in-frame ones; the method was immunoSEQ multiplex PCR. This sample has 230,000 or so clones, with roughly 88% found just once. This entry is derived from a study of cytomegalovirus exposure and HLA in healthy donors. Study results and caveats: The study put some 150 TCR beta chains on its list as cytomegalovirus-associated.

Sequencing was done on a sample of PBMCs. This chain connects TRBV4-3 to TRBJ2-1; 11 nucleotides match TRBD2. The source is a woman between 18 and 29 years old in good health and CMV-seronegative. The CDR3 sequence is CASSQRLAGSSYNEQFF. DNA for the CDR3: TGCGCCAGCAGCCAAAGACTAGCGGGGTCCTCCTACAATGAGCAGTTCTTC.